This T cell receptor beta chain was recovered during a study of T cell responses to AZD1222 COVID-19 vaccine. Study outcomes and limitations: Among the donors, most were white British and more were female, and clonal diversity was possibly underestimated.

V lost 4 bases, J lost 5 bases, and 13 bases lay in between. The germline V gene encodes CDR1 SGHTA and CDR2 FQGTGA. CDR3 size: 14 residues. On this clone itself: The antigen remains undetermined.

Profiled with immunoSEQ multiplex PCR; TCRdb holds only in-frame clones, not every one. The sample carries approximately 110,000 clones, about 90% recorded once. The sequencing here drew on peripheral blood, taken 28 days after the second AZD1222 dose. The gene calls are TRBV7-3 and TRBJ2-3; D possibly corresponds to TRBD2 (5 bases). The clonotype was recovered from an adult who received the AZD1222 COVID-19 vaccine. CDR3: CASSSGPGLDTQYF. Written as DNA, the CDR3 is TGTGCCAGCAGCTCCGGCCCGGGGTTAGATACGCAGTATTTT.